The next 13 T cell receptor beta chains were all read from a single sample in a study of Graves' ophthalmopathy and Graves' hyperthyroidism. Beta-chain TCR CDR3 regions were amplified from RNA transcripts. First-round RT-PCR with HTBI primers preceded a second-round multiplex PCR. TCRdb re-called the multiplex PCR reads through MiXCR, storing one row per CDR3 protein. The data show over 200,000 distinct CDR3 sequences, just under 30% seen once. Sequenced input: peripheral blood. These TCRs come from a man in his fifties with Graves' ophthalmopathy.

This clonotype was seen a single time. The V and J genes are TRBV6-5 and TRBJ1-1; tentatively, D is TRBD1 (5 bases). V lost 3 bases, J lost 6 bases, and 17 bases lay in between. The CDR3 totals 15 residues. Germline CDR1 reads MNHEY; CDR2 reads SVGAGI. CDR3 protein: CASSYPTRVGSEAFF. CDR3 coding DNA: TGTGCCAGCAGTTATCCGACCAGGGTAGGCTCTGAAGCTTTCTTT.

V is TRBV12-3 or TRBV12-4 and J is TRBJ1-5; possibly TRBD1 for D (5 bases). V shed 7 bases and J shed 3 bases, with 16 bases lying between them. The CDR3 loop spans 15 amino acids. Written as DNA, the CDR3 is TGTGCCAGCACCCCCGGGGGGACCTCCAATCAGCCCCAGCATTTT. It specifies CASTPGGTSNQPQHF.

This clonotype was counted at least ten times. J is TRBJ2-5 and V is TRBV19; TRBD1 matches 8 bases. This CDR3 region has 15 residues. The J segment lost 4 bases and the V segment lost 7 bases, leaving 11 bases of the junction unmatched. The germline V gene encodes CDR1 LNHDA and CDR2 SQIVND (reference sequence). CDR3 residues: CASNHLTGATETQYF. The DNA for the CDR3 is TGTGCCAGTAATCATTTGACAGGGGCAACAGAGACCCAGTACTTC.

This clonotype showed up many times. The chain employs TRBV3-1 and TRBJ1-5; 7 positions match TRBD1. The CDR3 has 16 residues. J was trimmed by 4 bases and V by 1 base; bases with no gene match: 7. The germline gives CDR1 LGHDT, CDR2 YNNKEL (reference sequence). As DNA, the CDR3 is TGTGCCAGCAGCCAAGCCTCGACAGGGTGGAATCAGCCCCAGCATTTT. This encodes CASSQASTGWNQPQHF.

This chain uses TRBV27 with TRBJ2-7; perhaps TRBD1 as D (5 bases). CDR1 and CDR2 (germline): MNHEY, SMNVEV (reference sequence). V lost 8 bases, J lost 3 bases, and 17 bases lay in between. This CDR3 has 14 amino acids. CDR3: CASSWQGDIYEQYF. CDR3 nucleotides: TGTGCCAGCTCCTGGCAGGGCGATATCTACGAGCAGTACTTC.

This clonotype was counted between two and nine times. The chain uses TRBV20-1 and TRBJ2-7, with 12 bases aligning to TRBD2. This CDR3 contains 14 residues. CDR1 and CDR2 (germline): DFQATT, SNEGSKA (reference sequence). The V gene end was trimmed by 5 bases and the J gene end by 2 bases; junction bases not matched to a gene: 4. In DNA form, the CDR3 reads TGCAGTGCTGAACCTAGCGGGAGGGCCTACGAGCAGTACTTC. This gives the protein CSAEPSGRAYEQYF.

This clonotype was observed at least ten times. The V call is TRBV12-3 or TRBV12-4, the J call TRBJ1-5; 9 bases line up with TRBD1. This CDR3 comprises 15 residues. The V and J ends lost 3 bases and 5 bases, in that order; junction bases with no gene match: 5. The CDR3 reads CASSFWGQGDQPQHF. The CDR3 nucleotides read TGTGCCAGCAGTTTCTGGGGACAGGGAGATCAGCCCCAGCATTTT.

This clonotype was seen ten or more times. The J gene is TRBJ1-6, the V gene TRBV5-5, with 7 bases matching TRBD1. This CDR3 has 14 amino acids. V lost 0 bases, J lost 10 bases, and 4 bases stayed unmatched. Germline CDR1 reads SGHKS; CDR2 reads YYEKEE (reference sequence). This CDR3 is CASSLGQGSSPLHF. In nucleotides, the CDR3 is TGTGCCAGCAGCTTGGGACAGGGAAGCTCACCCCTCCACTTT. The full variable domain, completed using reference TRBV5-5 and TRBJ1-6, is DAGVTQSPTHLIKTRGQQVTLRCSPISGHKSVSWYQQVLGQGPQFIFQYYEKEERGRGNFPDRFSARQFPNYSSELNVNALLLGDSALYLCASSLGQGSSPLHFGNGTRLTVT.

This clonotype was counted at least ten times. This chain uses TRBV19 with TRBJ1-1; 8 nucleotides align to TRBD1. The CDR3 totals 21 residues. The ends lost 5 bases at V and 4 bases at J; junction bases unmatched: 27. Germline V gene lookup returns CDR1 LNHDA and CDR2 SQIVND (reference sequence). Written as DNA, the CDR3 is TGTGCCAGTAGTGGAGGGGGGTCTCGAACAGGGGGTTTTGGGGAGGTCACTGAAGCTTTCTTT. It translates to CASSGGGSRTGGFGEVTEAFF.

This sequence joins TRBV2 and TRBJ1-6; 8 bases are a match to TRBD1. The V and J ends lost 3 bases and 6 bases, in that order; junction bases with no gene match: 7. The CDR3 has 16 residues. Germline V lookup: CDR1 SNHLY, CDR2 FYNNEI. CDR3 sequence (DNA): TGTGCCAGCAGTGAGGCGACAGGGGCCCCTAATTCACCCCTCCACTTT. Protein sequence: CASSEATGAPNSPLHF.

This clonotype has at least ten counts. J is TRBJ2-7 and V is TRBV29-1; 9 nucleotides line up with TRBD1. Trimming removed 0 bases from V and 13 bases from J; junction bases left unmatched: 13. Germline lookup yields CDR1 SQVTM and CDR2 ANQGSEA. CDR3 length: 14 amino acids. CDR3 bases: TGCAGCGTTGAAGAAGAAACCGGGACAGGGTTTGCTTACTTC. Amino acid sequence: CSVEEETGTGFAYF.

This clonotype has at least ten counts. The chain couples TRBV7-2 to TRBJ2-7; possible D gene TRBD2, 6 bases. From germline, CDR1 is SGHTA and CDR2 FQGNSA. V was cut by 0 bases and J by 4 bases, with 13 bases left in between. The CDR3 runs 15 residues. As DNA, the CDR3 is TGTGCCAGCAGCTTAGCGCTAACGGGAGTATACGAGCAGTACTTC. This sequence encodes CASSLALTGVYEQYF.

This chain uses TRBV6-1 with TRBJ1-6; no firm D call. The germline V gene has CDR1 MNHNS and CDR2 SASEGT. This CDR3 has 16 residues. V shed 0 bases and J shed 7 bases, with 13 bases lying between them. The CDR3 DNA reads TGTGCCAGCAGTGAAGCCTTCGGACGAGCCAATTCACCCCTCCACTTT. It is translated as CASSEAFGRANSPLHF.